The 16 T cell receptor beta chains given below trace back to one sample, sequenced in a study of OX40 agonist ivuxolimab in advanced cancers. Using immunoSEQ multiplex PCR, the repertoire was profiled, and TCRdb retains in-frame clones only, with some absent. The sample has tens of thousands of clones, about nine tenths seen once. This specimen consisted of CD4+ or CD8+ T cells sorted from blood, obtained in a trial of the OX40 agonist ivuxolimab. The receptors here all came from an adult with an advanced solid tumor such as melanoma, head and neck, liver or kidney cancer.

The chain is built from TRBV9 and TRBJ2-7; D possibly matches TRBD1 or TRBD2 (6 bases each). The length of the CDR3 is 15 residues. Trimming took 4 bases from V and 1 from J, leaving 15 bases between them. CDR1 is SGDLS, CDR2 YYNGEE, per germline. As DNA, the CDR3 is TGTGCCAGCAGCCACAGGGACGCGGGATCCTACGAGCAGTACTTC. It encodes CASSHRDAGSYEQYF.

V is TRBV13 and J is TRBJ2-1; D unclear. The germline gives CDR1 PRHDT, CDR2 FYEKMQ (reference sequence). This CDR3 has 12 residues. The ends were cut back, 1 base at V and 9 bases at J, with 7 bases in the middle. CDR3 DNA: TGTGCCAGCAGCTTAGTGTCGGTTGAGCAGTTCTTC. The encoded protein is CASSLVSVEQFF.

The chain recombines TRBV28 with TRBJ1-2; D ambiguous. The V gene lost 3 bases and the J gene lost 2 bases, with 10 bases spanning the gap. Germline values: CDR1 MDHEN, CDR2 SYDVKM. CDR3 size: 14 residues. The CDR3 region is CASSFVGPNYGYTF. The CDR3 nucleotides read TGTGCCAGCAGTTTTGTGGGCCCCAACTATGGCTACACCTTC.

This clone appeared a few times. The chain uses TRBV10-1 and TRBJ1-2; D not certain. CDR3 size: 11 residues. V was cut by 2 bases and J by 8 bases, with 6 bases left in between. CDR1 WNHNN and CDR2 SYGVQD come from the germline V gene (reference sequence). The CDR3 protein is CASSEAGGYTF. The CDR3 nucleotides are TGCGCCAGCAGTGAGGCCGGCGGCTACACCTTC.

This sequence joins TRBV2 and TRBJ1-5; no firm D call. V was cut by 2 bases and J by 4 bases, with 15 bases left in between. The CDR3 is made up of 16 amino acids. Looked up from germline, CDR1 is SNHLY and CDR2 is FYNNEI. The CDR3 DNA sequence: TGTGCCAGCAGTGAATTCTTCGGGCAAACTAATCAGCCCCAGCATTTT. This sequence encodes CASSEFFGQTNQPQHF.

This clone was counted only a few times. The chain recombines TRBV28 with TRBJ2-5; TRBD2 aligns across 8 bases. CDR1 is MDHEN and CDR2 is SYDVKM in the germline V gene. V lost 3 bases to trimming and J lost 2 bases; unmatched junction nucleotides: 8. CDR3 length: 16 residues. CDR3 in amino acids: CASSLGRGARQETQYF. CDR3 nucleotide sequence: TGTGCCAGCAGTTTGGGGCGGGGGGCGCGACAAGAGACCCAGTACTTC.

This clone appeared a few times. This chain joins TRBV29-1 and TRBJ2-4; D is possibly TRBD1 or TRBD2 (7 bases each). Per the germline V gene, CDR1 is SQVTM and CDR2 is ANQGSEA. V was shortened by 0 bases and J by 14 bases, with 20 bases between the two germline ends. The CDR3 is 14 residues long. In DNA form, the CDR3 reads TGCAGCGTTGAAGATAAAACACTCTCAGGGGGGGAGTACTTC. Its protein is CSVEDKTLSGGEYF.

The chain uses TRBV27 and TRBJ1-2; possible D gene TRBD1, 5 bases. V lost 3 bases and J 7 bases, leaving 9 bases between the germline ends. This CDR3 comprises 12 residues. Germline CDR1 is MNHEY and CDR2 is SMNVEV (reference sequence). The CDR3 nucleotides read TGTGCCAGCAGTTTTGGTGGGACTGGCTACACCTTC. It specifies CASSFGGTGYTF.

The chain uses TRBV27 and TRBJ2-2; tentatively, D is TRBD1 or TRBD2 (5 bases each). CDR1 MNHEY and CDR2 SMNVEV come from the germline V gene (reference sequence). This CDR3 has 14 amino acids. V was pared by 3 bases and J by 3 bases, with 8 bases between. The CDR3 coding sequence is TGTGCCAGCAGTTTTTTGGGGGACACCGGGGAGCTGTTTTTT. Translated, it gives CASSFLGDTGELFF.

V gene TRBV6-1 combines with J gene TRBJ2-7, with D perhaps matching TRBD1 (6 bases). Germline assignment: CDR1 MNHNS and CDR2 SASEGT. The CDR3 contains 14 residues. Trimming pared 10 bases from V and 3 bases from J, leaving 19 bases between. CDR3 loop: CANKEQGQGYEQYF. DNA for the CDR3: TGTGCCAACAAAGAACAGGGCCAAGGCTACGAGCAGTACTTC.

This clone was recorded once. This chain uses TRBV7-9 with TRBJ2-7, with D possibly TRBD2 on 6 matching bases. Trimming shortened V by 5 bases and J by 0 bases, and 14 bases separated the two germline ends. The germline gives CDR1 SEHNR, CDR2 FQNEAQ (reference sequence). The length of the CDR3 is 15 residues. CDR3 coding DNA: TGTGCCAGCAGCCCCTATAGCGGTACCTCCTACGAGCAGTACTTC. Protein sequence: CASSPYSGTSYEQYF. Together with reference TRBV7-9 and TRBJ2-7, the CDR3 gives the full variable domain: DTGVSQNPRHKITKRGQNVTFRCDPISEHNRLYWYRQTLGQGPEFLTYFQNEAQLEKSRLLSDRFSAERPKGSFSTLEIQRTEQGDSAMYLCASSPYSGTSYEQYFGPGTRLTVT.

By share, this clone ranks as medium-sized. CDR3 amino acids: CASSPGDSPYGYTF. The CDR3 DNA follows: TGCGCCAGCTCTCCCGGGGATAGTCCCTATGGCTACACCTTC. This sequence joins TRBV10-2 and TRBJ1-2; D not resolved. This CDR3 comprises 14 residues. The germline gives CDR1 WSHSY, CDR2 SAAADI. The V gene lost 8 bases and the J gene lost 4 bases, with 17 bases spanning the gap.

The CDR3 region has the DNA TGTGCCAGCAGCTTATCCGGACAGTACAATGAGCAGTTCTTC. It is translated as CASSLSGQYNEQFF. The chain joins TRBV7-6 to TRBJ2-1; D perhaps matches TRBD1 (6 bases). Germline-derived CDR1 and CDR2 are SGHVS and FNYEAQ. V gave up 2 bases and J gave up 4 bases, with 9 bases separating them. CDR3 length: 14 amino acids.

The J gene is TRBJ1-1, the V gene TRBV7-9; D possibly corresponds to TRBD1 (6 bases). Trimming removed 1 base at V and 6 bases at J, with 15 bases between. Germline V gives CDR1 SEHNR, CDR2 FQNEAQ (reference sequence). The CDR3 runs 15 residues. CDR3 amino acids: CASSLEETGAAEAFF. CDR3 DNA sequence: TGTGCCAGCAGCTTAGAGGAGACAGGAGCGGCTGAAGCTTTCTTT. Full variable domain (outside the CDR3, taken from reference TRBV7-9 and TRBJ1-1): DTGVSQNPRHKITKRGQNVTFRCDPISEHNRLYWYRQTLGQGPEFLTYFQNEAQLEKSRLLSDRFSAERPKGSFSTLEIQRTEQGDSAMYLCASSLEETGAAEAFFGQGTRLTVV.

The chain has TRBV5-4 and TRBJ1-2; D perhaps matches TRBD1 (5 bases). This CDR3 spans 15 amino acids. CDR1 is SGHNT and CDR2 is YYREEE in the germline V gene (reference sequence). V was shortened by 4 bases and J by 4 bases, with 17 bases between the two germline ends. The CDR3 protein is CASSQSQGFPYGYTF. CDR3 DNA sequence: TGTGCCAGCAGCCAATCGCAGGGTTTCCCCTATGGCTACACCTTC.

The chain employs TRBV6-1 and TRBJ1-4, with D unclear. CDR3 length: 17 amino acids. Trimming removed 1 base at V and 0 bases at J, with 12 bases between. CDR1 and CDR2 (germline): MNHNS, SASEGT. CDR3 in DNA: TGTGCCAGCAGTGAAGGTGTCACCTATGCAACTAATGAAAAACTGTTTTTT. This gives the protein CASSEGVTYATNEKLFF.